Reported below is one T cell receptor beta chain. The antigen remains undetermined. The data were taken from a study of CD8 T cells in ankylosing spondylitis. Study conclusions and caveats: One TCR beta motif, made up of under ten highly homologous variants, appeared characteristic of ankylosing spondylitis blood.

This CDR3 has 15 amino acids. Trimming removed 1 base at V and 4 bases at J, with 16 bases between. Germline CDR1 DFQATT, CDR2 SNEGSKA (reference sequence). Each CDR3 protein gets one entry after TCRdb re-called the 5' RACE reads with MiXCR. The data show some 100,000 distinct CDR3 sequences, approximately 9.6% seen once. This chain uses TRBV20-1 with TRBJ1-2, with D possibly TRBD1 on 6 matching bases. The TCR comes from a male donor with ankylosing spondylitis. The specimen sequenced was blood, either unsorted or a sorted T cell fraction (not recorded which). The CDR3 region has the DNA TGCAGTGCTAGAGTGTGGGCAGGGGACTTCTATGGCTACACCTTC. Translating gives CSARVWAGDFYGYTF.